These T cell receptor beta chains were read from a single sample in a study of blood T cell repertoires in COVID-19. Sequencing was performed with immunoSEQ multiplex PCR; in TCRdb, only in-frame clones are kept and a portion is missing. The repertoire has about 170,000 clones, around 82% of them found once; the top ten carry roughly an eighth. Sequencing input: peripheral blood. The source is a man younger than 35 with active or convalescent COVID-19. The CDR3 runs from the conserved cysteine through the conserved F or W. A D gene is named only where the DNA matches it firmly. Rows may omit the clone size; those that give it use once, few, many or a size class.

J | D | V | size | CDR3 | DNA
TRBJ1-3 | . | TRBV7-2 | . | CASSLGQVGPNTIYF | TGTGCCAGCAGCTTAGGGCAGGTCGGCCCGAACACCATATATTTT
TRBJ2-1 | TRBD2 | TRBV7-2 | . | CASSSRALLAGGSDEQFF | TGTGCCAGCAGCTCCCGGGCCCTTCTAGCGGGAGGTTCGGATGAGCAGTTCTTC
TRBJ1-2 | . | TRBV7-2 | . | CASSFHGGGGYGYTF | TGTGCCAGCAGCTTTCACGGGGGGGGCGGTTATGGCTACACCTTC
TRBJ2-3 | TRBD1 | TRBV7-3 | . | CASSPQGSLNTDTQYF | TGTGCCAGCAGCCCACAGGGGTCCTTAAACACAGATACGCAGTATTTT
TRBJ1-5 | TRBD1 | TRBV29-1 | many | CSVGQGAGQPQHF | TGCAGCGTCGGACAGGGGGCGGGTCAGCCCCAGCATTTT
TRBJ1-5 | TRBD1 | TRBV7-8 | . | CASSVDRAENQPQHF | TGTGCCAGCAGCGTCGACAGGGCGGAGAATCAGCCCCAGCATTTT
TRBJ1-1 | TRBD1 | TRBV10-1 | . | CASSVGSPGQARGVGSEAFF | TGCGCCAGCAGTGTTGGGTCTCCCGGACAGGCACGCGGGGTAGGCTCTGAAGCTTTCTTT
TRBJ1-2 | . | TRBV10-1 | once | CASSDRCDGFVLDYGYTF | TGCGCCAGCAGTGACAGATGCGACGGGTTTGTCCTTGACTATGGCTACACCTTC
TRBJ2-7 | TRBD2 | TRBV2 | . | CASGEGRGGEQYF | TGTGCCAGCGGCGAGGGCCGCGGGGGGGAGCAGTACTTC
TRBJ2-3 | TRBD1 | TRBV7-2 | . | CASRGTGFADTQYF | TGTGCCAGCAGGGGGACAGGATTTGCGGATACGCAGTATTTT
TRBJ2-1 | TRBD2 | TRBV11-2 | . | CASSPRFGTSVNEQFF | TGTGCCAGCAGCCCACGGTTCGGGACTAGCGTCAATGAGCAGTTCTTC
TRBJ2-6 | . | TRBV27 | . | CASSFQQSSSGANVLTF | TGTGCCAGCAGTTTTCAACAGAGCAGCTCTGGGGCCAACGTCCTGACTTTC
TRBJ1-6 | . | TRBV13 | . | CASSFRVRNSPLHF | TGTGCCAGCAGCTTCAGGGTTCGGAATTCACCCCTCCACTTT
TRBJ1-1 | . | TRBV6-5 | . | CASSYLGSRAEAFF | TGTGCCAGCAGTTACCTTGGGAGCCGGGCTGAAGCTTTCTTT
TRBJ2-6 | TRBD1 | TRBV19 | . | CASSDRGLSSGANVLTF | TGTGCCAGTAGCGACAGGGGGTTGAGCTCTGGGGCCAACGTCCTGACTTTC
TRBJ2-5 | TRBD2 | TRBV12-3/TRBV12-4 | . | CASSEERGTQYF | TGTGCCAGCAGCGAGGAGCGGGGGACCCAGTACTTC
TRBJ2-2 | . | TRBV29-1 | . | CSVETWRGPNTGELFF | TGCAGCGTTGAAACATGGCGGGGGCCAAACACCGGGGAGCTGTTTTTT
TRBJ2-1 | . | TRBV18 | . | CASSPTGAPYNEQFF | TGTGCCAGCTCACCAACAGGCGCCCCCTACAATGAGCAGTTCTTC
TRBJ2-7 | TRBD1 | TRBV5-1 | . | CASSLGTGSAYEQYF | TGCGCCAGCAGCTTGGGGACAGGGTCTGCCTACGAGCAGTACTTC
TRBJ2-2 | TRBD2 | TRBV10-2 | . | CASRSSGGLNTGELFF | TGCGCCAGCAGAAGTAGCGGGGGACTAAACACCGGGGAGCTGTTTTTT
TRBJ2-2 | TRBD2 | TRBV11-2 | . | CASSFGLAVNTGELFF | TGTGCCAGCAGCTTTGGACTAGCGGTTAACACCGGGGAGCTGTTTTTT
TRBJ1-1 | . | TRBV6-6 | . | CASSKGQRAEAFF | TGTGCCAGCAGTAAAGGACAGAGGGCTGAAGCTTTCTTT
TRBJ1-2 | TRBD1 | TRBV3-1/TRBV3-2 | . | CASSQVGTGAAIGYTF | TGTGCCAGCAGCCAAGTTGGGACAGGGGCCGCGATCGGCTACACCTTC
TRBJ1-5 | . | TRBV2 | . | CASSEVGASQPQHF | TGTGCCAGCAGTGAAGTGGGGGCGAGTCAGCCCCAGCATTTT
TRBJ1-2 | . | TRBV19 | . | CASSPMITNYGYTF | TGTGCCAGTAGTCCTATGATAACTAACTATGGCTACACCTTC
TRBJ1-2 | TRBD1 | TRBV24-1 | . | CATSDTGTGTYGYTF | TGTGCCACCAGTGATACCGGGACAGGGACCTATGGCTACACCTTC
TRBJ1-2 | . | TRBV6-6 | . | CASSEPGAANYGYTF | TGTGCCAGCAGCGAGCCTGGGGCAGCTAACTATGGCTACACCTTC
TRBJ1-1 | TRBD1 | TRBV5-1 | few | CASSPLMDRGGTEAFF | TGCGCCAGCAGCCCGCTAATGGACAGGGGAGGCACTGAAGCTTTCTTT
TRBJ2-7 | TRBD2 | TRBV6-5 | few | CASSRKRELDEQYF | TGTGCCAGCAGTAGGAAGCGGGAGCTGGACGAGCAGTACTTC
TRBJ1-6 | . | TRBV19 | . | CASSIRQPLWTPLHF | TGTGCCAGTAGTATCCGACAGCCTCTGTGGACACCCCTCCACTTT
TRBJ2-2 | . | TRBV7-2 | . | CASSLELATNTGELFF | TGTGCCAGCAGCTTAGAGCTAGCGACGAACACCGGGGAGCTGTTTTTT
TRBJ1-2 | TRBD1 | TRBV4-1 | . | CASSQVEGAGYGYTF | TGCGCCAGCAGCCAAGTTGAGGGGGCAGGCTATGGCTACACCTTC
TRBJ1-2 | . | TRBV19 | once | CASRRTSNYGYTF | TGTGCCAGTAGACGGACTTCTAACTATGGCTACACCTTC
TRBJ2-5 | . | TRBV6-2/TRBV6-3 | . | CASSSVAETQYF | TGTGCCAGCAGTTCGGTAGCCGAGACCCAGTACTTC
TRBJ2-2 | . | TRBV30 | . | CAWKSGMSTGELFF | TGTGCCTGGAAGTCAGGGATGAGCACCGGGGAGCTGTTTTTT
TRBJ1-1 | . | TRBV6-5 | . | CASSDPLWGGAAFF | TGTGCCAGCAGCGACCCCCTTTGGGGGGGAGCAGCTTTCTTT
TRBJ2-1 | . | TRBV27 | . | CASSLGSRNEQFF | TGTGCCAGCAGTTTGGGCAGCCGGAATGAGCAGTTCTTC
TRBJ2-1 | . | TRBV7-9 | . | CASSFGTGRDEQFF | TGTGCCAGCAGCTTTGGTACAGGGAGGGATGAGCAGTTCTTC
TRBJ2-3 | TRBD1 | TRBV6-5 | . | CASRRTGSTDTQYF | TGTGCCAGCAGGAGGACAGGTTCAACGGATACGCAGTATTTT
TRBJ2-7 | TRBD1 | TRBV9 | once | CASSVGQGASYEQYF | TGTGCCAGCAGCGTGGGACAGGGGGCTTCCTACGAGCAGTACTTC
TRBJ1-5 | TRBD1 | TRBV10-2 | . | CASSESRGDRGQPQHF | TGCGCCAGCAGTGAGTCGAGAGGGGACAGGGGACAGCCCCAGCATTTT
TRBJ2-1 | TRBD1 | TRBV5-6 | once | CASSLGGQGAINEQFF | TGTGCCAGCAGCTTGGGGGGACAGGGGGCAATAAATGAGCAGTTCTTC
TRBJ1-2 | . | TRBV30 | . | CASNPGNYGYTF | TGTGCCTCAAATCCGGGGAACTATGGCTACACCTTC
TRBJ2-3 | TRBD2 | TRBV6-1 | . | CASSASVAGGTDTQYF | TGTGCCAGCAGTGCCTCAGTAGCGGGAGGGACAGATACGCAGTATTTT
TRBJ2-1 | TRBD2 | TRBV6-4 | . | CASSVGTSGSYNEQFF | TGTGCCAGCAGTGTTGGGACTAGCGGGTCCTACAATGAGCAGTTCTTC
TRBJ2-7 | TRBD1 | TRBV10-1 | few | CASSFEPGQLSYEQYF | TGCGCCAGCAGTTTCGAACCGGGACAGTTGTCCTACGAGCAGTACTTC
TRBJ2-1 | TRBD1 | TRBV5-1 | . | CASSKTGIGYNEQFF | TGCGCCAGCAGCAAGACAGGGATAGGCTACAATGAGCAGTTCTTC
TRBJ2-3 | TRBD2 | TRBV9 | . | CASSAGPTGLGLAGGPQYF | TGTGCCAGCAGCGCAGGACCTACAGGGTTAGGGCTAGCGGGGGGGCCGCAGTATTTT
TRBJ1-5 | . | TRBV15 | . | CATSLPLDRPMGVYQPQHF | TGTGCCACCAGCTTACCCTTAGACAGGCCGATGGGGGTCTATCAGCCCCAGCATTTT
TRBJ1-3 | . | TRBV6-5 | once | CASKSGSVAENTIYF | TGTGCCAGCAAATCCGGGAGTGTGGCCGAAAACACCATATATTTT
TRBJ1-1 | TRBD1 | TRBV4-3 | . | CASSQLTGVNTEAFF | TGCGCCAGCAGCCAACTAACAGGGGTGAACACTGAAGCTTTCTTT